Listed below are T cell receptor beta chains from one sample, sequenced in a study of vaccination effects on CD4 cells after COVID-19. The antigens these receptors bind are not known. Measured with immunoSEQ multiplex PCR; TCRdb has only the in-frame clones, and not every one. The sample consists of 80,000 to 95,000 clones, roughly 73% of them appearing once. The sample here was CD4+ T cells from PBMCs cultured with HCoV-OC43 spike peptides, taken after COVID-19 vaccination. These TCRs come from a human donor who received a COVID-19 vaccine. The conserved cysteine and the conserved F or W are not part of the CDR3 here.

>TRBJ1-5|TRBV4-1
ASSQPDREINQPQH
>TRBJ2-4|TRBV19
ASSRRPGLNIQY
>TRBJ2-5|TRBV7-3
ASSQTRGGETQY
>TRBJ1-3|TRBV30
AWTRRGNTIY
>TRBJ2-1|TRBV5-1
ASSHLAGINNEQF
>TRBJ2-5|TRBV24-1
ATSDPRSGGETQY
>TRBJ1-5|TRBV18
ASSLVGASNQPQH
>TRBJ1-5|TRBV19
ASSGQGYQPQH
>TRBJ1-2|TRBV3-1/TRBV3-2
ASSLGQKNYGYT
>TRBJ1-6|TRBV27
ASSLGVSYNSPLH
>TRBJ1-5|TRBV7-8
ASSRGTGDYQPQH
>TRBJ2-5|TRBV3-1/TRBV3-2
ASSQGVREEGTQY
>TRBJ1-5|TRBV18
ASSPGPGGNQPQH
>TRBJ1-6|TRBV5-1
ASNPGQAYNSPLH
>TRBJ1-2|TRBV20-1
SAFDRVGYT
>TRBJ1-3|TRBV29-1
SVVTGGGGNTIY
>TRBJ1-1|TRBV19
ASSNGRPPWAF
>TRBJ1-5|TRBV24-1
ATSQTDGGNQPQH
>TRBJ1-1|TRBV11-2
ASSLKGDTEAF
>TRBJ2-3|TRBV7-2
ASSLTSGARTDTQY
>TRBJ1-2|TRBV5-5
ASRGKVMLNYGYT
>TRBJ1-5|TRBV7-2
ASSLEYAGAGRPQH
>TRBJ1-5|TRBV5-6
ASSLSIRVDQPQH
>TRBJ1-5|TRBV18
ASSPNSNSNQPQH
>TRBJ2-3|TRBV5-1
ASSLDGGAYTDTQY
>TRBJ1-1|TRBV2
ASSLQGPDTEAF
>TRBJ2-2|TRBV7-3
ASSLQTGAGELF
>TRBJ1-1|TRBV10-1
ASSGPGSTEAF
>TRBJ1-1|TRBV19
ASNGERAF
>TRBJ1-5|TRBV6-6
ASSYSTFQPQH
>TRBJ2-6|TRBV29-1
SVSWSGGAGANVLT
>TRBJ2-1|TRBV27
ASSSLAGGPTMFVEQF
>TRBJ2-1|TRBV24-1
ATSDLPGRADEQF
>TRBJ1-1|TRBV6-4
ASRAGTENTEAF
>TRBJ2-3|TRBV29-1
SVDRETDTQY
>TRBJ2-1|TRBV2
ASSPRDSQNEQF
>TRBJ1-1|TRBV6-2/TRBV6-3
ASSLTVNTEAF
>TRBJ1-4|TRBV5-8
ASSILRAPTNEKLF
>TRBJ1-6|TRBV19
ASSISEIVSPLH
>TRBJ2-1|TRBV5-1
ASSPGSGAGWDEQF
>TRBJ1-2|TRBV6-2/TRBV6-3
ASRPVDRDSYGYT